In this sample, the clone carrying this T cell receptor (beta chain) turned up a few times. Its antigen remains unidentified. These data are taken from a study of shared clonotypes between healthy human individuals. V was clipped by 3 bases and J by 8 bases; unmatched bases: 5. The CDR3 extends over 12 amino acids. The germline CDR1 and CDR2 sequences are GTSNPN and SVGIG (reference sequence). Assay used: immunoSEQ multiplex PCR; TCRdb lists only in-frame clones, some missing. Of around 1 million clones listed, about three quarters are singletons. Division of CD4+ cells produced a CD45RA+ naive subset and a CD45RA-negative memory subset. General study results and limits: An effect of sequencing depth on clonotype sharing among donors was expected.

V gene TRBV30 combines with J gene TRBJ1-2; TRBD1 matches 8 bases. The clonotype originates from a man between 18 and 29 years old in good health. The sequencing sample was made of memory CD4+ T cells sorted from blood. Subset specified: CD45RA-negative fraction. The CDR3: CAWSTGGKGYTF. The CDR3 region has the DNA TGTGCCTGGAGCACAGGGGGAAAAGGCTACACCTTC.